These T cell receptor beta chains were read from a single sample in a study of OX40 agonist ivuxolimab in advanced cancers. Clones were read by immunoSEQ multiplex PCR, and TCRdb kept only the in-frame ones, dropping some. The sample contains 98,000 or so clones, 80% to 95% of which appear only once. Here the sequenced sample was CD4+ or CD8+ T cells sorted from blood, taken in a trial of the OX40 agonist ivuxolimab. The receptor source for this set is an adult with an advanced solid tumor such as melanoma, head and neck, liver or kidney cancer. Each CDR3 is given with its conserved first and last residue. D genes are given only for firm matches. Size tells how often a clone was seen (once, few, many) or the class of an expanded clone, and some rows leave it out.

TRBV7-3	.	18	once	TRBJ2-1	CASSLKIGLPPMWNEQFF	TGTGCCAGCAGCTTAAAGATTGGCCTACCCCCAATGTGGAATGAGCAGTTCTTC
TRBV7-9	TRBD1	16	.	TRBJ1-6	CASSPEVTGGGSPLHF	TGTGCCAGCAGCCCGGAGGTAACAGGGGGCGGGTCACCCCTCCACTTT
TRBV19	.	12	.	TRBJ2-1	CASSIGGDEQFF	TGTGCCAGTAGTATTGGAGGGGATGAGCAGTTCTTC
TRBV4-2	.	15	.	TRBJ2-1	CASSQLGVRENEQFF	TGTGCCAGCAGCCAATTAGGTGTGCGGGAAAATGAGCAGTTCTTC
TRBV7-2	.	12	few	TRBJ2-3	CASGGVGDTQYF	TGTGCCAGCGGCGGTGTGGGTGATACGCAGTATTTT
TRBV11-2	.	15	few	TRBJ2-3	CASTKGEGVTDTQYF	TGTGCCAGCACCAAAGGAGAGGGGGTAACAGATACGCAGTATTTT
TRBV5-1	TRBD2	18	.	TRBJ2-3	CASSYGLAGATSTDTQYF	TGCGCCAGCAGCTACGGACTAGCGGGAGCTACAAGCACAGATACGCAGTATTTT
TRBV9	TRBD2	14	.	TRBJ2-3	CASSVRLAADTQYF	TGTGCCAGCAGCGTAAGACTAGCTGCAGATACGCAGTATTTT
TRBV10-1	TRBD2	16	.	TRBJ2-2	CATFELADANTGELFF	TGCGCCACCTTTGAGCTAGCGGATGCGAACACCGGGGAGCTGTTTTTT
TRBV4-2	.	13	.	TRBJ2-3	CANSQDRTDTQYF	TGTGCCAACAGCCAAGATCGGACAGATACGCAGTATTTT
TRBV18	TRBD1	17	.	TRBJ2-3	CASSPLQDRGITDTQYF	TGTGCCAGCTCACCCCTCCAGGACAGGGGTATTACAGATACGCAGTATTTT
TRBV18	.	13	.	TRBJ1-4	CASSDEGNEKLFF	TGTGCCAGCTCAGACGAGGGGAATGAAAAACTGTTTTTT
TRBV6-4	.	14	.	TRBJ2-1	CATKGDATYNEQFF	TGTGCCACCAAGGGGGACGCCACCTACAATGAGCAGTTCTTC
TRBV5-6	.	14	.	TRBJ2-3	CASSLGARTDTQYF	TGTGCCAGCAGCCTCGGGGCACGAACAGATACGCAGTATTTT
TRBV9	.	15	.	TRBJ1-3	CASSVDDHSGNTIYF	TGTGCCAGCAGCGTAGATGACCACTCTGGAAACACCATATATTTT
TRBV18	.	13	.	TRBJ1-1	CASSRGENTEAFF	TGTGCCAGCTCCCGCGGGGAGAACACTGAAGCTTTCTTT
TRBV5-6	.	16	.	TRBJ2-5	CASSLAGQGRGETQYF	TGTGCCAGCAGCTTGGCCGGGCAGGGGAGAGGCGAGACCCAGTACTTC
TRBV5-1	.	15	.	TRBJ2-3	CASSGGGGGTDTQYF	TGCGCCAGCAGCGGTGGAGGGGGAGGCACAGATACGCAGTATTTT
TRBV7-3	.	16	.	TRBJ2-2	CASSLTRTSRSGELFF	TGTGCCAGCAGCTTAACCAGGACATCCAGGTCCGGGGAGCTGTTTTTT
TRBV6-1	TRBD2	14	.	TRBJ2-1	CASTGLAGNGEQFF	TGTGCCAGCACCGGACTAGCGGGAAACGGGGAGCAGTTCTTC
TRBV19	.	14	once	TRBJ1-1	CASRSKGTSGEAFF	TGTGCCAGTAGGAGCAAAGGGACATCGGGTGAAGCTTTCTTT
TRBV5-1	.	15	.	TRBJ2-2	CASSRDLRGTGELFF	TGCGCCAGCAGCCGGGACCTACGGGGCACCGGGGAGCTGTTTTTT
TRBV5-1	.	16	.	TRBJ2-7	CASSLVGGRRSYEQYF	TGCGCCAGCAGCTTGGTCGGGGGCCGTAGGTCCTACGAGCAGTACTTC
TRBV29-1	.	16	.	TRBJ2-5	CSVVPQGHLYQETQYF	TGCAGCGTTGTCCCCCAGGGACATCTGTACCAAGAGACCCAGTACTTC
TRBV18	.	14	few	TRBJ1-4	CASSPDSAGEKLFF	TGTGCCAGCTCACCTGACAGTGCTGGTGAAAAACTGTTTTTT
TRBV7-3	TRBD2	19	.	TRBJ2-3	CASSLLGTSGSWGTDTQYF	TGTGCCAGCAGCCTCTTGGGGACTAGCGGGTCCTGGGGGACAGATACGCAGTATTTT
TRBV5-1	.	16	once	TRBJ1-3	CASSLALGPAGNTIYF	TGCGCCAGCAGCTTGGCCCTGGGACCCGCTGGAAACACCATATATTTT
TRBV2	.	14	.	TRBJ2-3	CASLTGLSTDTQYF	TGTGCCAGCCTGACAGGTCTGAGCACAGATACGCAGTATTTT